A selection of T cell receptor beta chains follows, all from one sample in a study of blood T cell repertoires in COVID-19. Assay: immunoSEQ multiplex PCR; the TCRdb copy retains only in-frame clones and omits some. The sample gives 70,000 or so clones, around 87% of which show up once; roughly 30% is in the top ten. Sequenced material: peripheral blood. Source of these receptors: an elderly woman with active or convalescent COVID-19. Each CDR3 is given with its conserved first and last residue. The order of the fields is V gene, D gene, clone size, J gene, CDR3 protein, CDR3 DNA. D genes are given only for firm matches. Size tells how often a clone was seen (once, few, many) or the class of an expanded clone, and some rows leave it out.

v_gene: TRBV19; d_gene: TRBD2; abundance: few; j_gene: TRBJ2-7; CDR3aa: CASSLLAGANYEQYF; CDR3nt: TGTGCCAGTAGTTTACTAGCGGGGGCCAACTACGAGCAGTACTTC
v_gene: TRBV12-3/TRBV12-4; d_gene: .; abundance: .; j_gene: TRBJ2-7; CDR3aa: CASSFAGEQYF; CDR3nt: TGTGCCAGCAGTTTCGCAGGAGAGCAGTACTTC
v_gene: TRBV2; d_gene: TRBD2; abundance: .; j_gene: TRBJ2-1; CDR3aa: CASKPGLVNEQFF; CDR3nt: TGTGCCAGCAAACCGGGACTAGTCAATGAGCAGTTCTTC
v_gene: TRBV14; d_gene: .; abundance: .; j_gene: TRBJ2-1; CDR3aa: CASSPLRGYPTQFF; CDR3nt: TGTGCCAGCAGCCCTCTAAGGGGCTATCCGACCCAGTTCTTC
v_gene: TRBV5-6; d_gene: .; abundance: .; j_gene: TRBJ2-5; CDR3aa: CASSLVRSQETQYF; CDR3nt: TGTGCCAGCAGTCTAGTCCGGTCCCAAGAGACCCAGTACTTC
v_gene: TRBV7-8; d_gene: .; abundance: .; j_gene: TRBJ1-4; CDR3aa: CASSLVGVRNEKLFF; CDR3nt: TGTGCCAGCAGCTTAGTAGGGGTCCGCAATGAAAAACTGTTTTTT
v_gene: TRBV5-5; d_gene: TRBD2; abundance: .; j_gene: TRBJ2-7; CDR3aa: CASSQPGTSTYEQYF; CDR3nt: TGTGCCAGCAGCCAGCCGGGGACTAGTACCTACGAGCAGTACTTC
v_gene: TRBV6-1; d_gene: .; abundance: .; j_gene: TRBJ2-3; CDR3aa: CASSYTEEDTQYF; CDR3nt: TGTGCCAGCAGTTATACGGAGGAAGATACGCAGTATTTT
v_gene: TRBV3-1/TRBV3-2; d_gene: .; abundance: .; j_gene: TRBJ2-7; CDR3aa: CASSRTGGGEQYF; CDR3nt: TGTGCCAGCAGCCGAACAGGGGGGGGAGAGCAGTACTTC
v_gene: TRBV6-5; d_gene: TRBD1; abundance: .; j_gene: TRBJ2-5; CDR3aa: CASRAAGGGETQYF; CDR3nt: TGTGCCAGCAGGGCTGCAGGGGGCGGGGAGACCCAGTACTTC
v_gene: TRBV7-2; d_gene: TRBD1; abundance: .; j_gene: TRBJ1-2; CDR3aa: CASSLTDRGHYGYTF; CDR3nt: TGTGCCAGCAGCTTAACAGACAGGGGCCACTATGGCTACACCTTC
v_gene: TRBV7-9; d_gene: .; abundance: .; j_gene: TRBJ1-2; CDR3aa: CASSLSRDTTKGYTF; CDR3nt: TGTGCCAGCAGCCTTAGTCGGGACACTACGAAAGGCTACACCTTC
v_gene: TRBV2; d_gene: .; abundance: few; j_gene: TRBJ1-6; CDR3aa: CASRGGGRNSPLHF; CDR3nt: TGTGCCAGCAGGGGTGGGGGCAGGAATTCACCCCTCCACTTT
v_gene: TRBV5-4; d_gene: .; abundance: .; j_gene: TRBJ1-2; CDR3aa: CASSLGLGGNYGYTF; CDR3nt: TGTGCCAGCAGCTTGGGTTTAGGAGGAAACTATGGCTACACCTTC
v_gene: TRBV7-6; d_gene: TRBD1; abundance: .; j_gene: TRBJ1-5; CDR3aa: CASSLGSGTGLGQPQHF; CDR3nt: TGTGCCAGCAGCTTAGGCTCCGGGACAGGGTTGGGTCAGCCCCAGCATTTT
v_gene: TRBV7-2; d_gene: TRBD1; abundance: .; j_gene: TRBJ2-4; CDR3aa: CASNNPGTGYNIQYF; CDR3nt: TGTGCCAGCAACAACCCCGGGACAGGGTACAACATTCAGTACTTC
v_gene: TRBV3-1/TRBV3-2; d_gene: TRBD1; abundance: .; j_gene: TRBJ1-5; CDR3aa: CASSQGQGSNQPQHF; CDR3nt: TGTGCCAGCAGCCAAGGACAGGGCAGCAATCAGCCCCAGCATTTT
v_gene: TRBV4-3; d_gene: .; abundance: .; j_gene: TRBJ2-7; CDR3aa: CASSHHRDIASYEQYF; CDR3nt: TGCGCCAGCAGCCACCACCGGGACATAGCCTCCTACGAGCAGTACTTC
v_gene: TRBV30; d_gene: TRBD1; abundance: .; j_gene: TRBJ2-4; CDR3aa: CAWRTGQGKAKNIQYF; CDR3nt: TGTGCCTGGAGGACAGGACAGGGGAAGGCCAAAAACATTCAGTACTTC
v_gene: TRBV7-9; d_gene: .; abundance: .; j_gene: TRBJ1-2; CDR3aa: CASSPWDKPLKDTF; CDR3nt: TGTGCCAGCAGCCCATGGGACAAACCCTTGAAAGACACCTTC
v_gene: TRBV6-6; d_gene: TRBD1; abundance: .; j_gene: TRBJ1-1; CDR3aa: CASSATGGESTEAFF; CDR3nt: TGTGCCAGCAGCGCCACAGGGGGCGAGAGCACTGAAGCTTTCTTT
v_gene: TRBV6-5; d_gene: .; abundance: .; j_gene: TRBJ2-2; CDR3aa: CASGPGFDTGELFF; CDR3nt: TGTGCCAGCGGACCAGGGTTCGACACCGGGGAGCTGTTTTTT
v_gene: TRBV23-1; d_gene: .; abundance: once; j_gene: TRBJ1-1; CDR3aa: CASSQGGASTNTEAFF; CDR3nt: TGCGCCAGCAGTCAAGGGGGGGCCTCAACGAACACTGAAGCTTTCTTT
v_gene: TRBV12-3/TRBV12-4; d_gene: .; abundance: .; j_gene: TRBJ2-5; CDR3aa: CASSLRSLETQYF; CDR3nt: TGTGCCAGCAGTTTACGGTCCTTGGAGACCCAGTACTTC
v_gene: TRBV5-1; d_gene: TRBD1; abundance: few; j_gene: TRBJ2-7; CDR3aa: CASSLGQEAYEQYF; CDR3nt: TGCGCCAGCAGCCTGGGACAGGAAGCCTACGAGCAGTACTTC
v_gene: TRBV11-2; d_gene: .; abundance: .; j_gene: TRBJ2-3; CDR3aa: CASSLDRGDTQYF; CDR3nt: TGTGCCAGCAGCTTAGACAGGGGAGATACGCAGTATTTT
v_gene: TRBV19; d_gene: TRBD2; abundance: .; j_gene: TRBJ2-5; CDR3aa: CASSMGPSGETQYF; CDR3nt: TGTGCCAGTAGTATGGGCCCTAGCGGGGAGACCCAGTACTTC
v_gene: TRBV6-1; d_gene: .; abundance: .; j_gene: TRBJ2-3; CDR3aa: CASSEFLEETSTDTQYF; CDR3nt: TGTGCCAGCAGTGAATTTCTTGAAGAAACTAGCACAGATACGCAGTATTTT
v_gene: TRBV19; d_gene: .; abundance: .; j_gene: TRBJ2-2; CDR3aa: CASRAGTPNTGELFF; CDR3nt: TGTGCCAGTAGGGCCGGGACACCGAACACCGGGGAGCTGTTTTTT
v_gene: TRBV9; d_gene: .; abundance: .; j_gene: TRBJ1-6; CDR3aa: CASSPRPGSSYNSPLHF; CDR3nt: TGTGCCAGCAGCCCCCGGCCTGGGAGCTCCTATAATTCACCCCTCCACTTT
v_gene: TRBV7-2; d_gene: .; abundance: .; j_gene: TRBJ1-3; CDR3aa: CASSVSKANGNTIYF; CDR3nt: TGTGCCAGCAGCGTCTCTAAAGCGAATGGCAACACCATATATTTT
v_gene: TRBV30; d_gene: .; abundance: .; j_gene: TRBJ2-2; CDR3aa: CAWTLDDRERELFF; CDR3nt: TGTGCCTGGACCCTCGACGATAGGGAGCGGGAGCTGTTTTTT
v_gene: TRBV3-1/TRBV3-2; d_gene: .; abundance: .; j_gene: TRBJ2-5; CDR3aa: CASSQVQETQYF; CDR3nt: TGTGCCAGCAGCCAAGTACAAGAGACCCAGTACTTC
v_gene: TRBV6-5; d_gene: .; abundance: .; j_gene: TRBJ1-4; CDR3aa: CASSSLGGGGEKLFF; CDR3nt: TGTGCCAGCAGTTCCCTTGGGGGGGGAGGTGAAAAACTGTTTTTT
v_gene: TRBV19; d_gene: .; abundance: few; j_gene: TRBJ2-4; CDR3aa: CASSIARDSDIQYF; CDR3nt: TGTGCCAGTAGTATCGCTCGGGATTCAGACATTCAGTACTTC
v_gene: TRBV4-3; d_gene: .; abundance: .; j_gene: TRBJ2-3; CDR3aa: CASSQDRKLQLTDTQYF; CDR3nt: TGCGCCAGCAGCCAAGATCGTAAGCTCCAATTGACAGATACGCAGTATTTT
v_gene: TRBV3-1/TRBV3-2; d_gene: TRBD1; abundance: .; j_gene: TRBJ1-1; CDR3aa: CASSPDRATEAFF; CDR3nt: TGTGCCAGCAGCCCGGACAGGGCCACTGAAGCTTTCTTT
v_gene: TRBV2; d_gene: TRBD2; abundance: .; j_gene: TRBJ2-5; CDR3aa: CASKAGTNGETQYF; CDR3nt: TGTGCCAGCAAAGCCGGGACTAACGGCGAGACCCAGTACTTC
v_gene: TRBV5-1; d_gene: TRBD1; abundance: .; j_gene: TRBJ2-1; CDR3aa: CASSLGQGAYNEQFF; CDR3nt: TGCGCCAGCAGCTTGGGACAGGGGGCATACAATGAGCAGTTCTTC
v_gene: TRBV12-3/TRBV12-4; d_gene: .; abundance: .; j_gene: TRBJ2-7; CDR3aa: CASSFRGEQYF; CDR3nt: TGTGCCAGCAGTTTCCGGGGCGAGCAGTACTTC
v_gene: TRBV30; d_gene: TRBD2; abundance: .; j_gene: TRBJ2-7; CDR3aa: CAWSVGGSPRF; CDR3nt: TGTGCCTGGAGTGTCGGGGGGAGCCCCAGGTTC
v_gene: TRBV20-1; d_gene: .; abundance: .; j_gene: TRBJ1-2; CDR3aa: CSAGLGGYTF; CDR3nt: TGCAGTGCCGGACTCGGGGGCTACACCTTC
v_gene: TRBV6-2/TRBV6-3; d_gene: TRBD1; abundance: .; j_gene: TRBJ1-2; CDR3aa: CASSSQGVGYTF; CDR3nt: TGTGCCAGCAGTTCACAGGGGGTTGGCTACACCTTC
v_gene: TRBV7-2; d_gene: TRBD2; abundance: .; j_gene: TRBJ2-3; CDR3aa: CASSPVPTSAGRGYF; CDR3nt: TGTGCCAGCAGCCCTGTTCCGACTAGCGCGGGCCGCGGGTATTTT
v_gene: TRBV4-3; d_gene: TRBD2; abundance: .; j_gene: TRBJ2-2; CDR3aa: CASSQALAAGELFF; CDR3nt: TGCGCCAGCAGCCAGGCACTAGCGGCCGGGGAGCTGTTTTTT
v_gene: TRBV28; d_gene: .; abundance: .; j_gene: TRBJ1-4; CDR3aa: CASRREKLFF; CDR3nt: TGTGCCAGCAGGAGGGAAAAACTGTTTTTT
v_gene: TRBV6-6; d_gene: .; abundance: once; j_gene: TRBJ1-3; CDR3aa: CASTWGRAGSGNTIYF; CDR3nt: TGTGCCAGCACCTGGGGGAGGGCCGGCTCTGGAAACACCATATATTTT
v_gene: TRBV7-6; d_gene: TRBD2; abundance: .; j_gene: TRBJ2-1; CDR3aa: CASSYRPLAGGYSEQFF; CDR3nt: TGTGCCAGCAGCTACCGACCTTTAGCGGGGGGGTATAGTGAGCAGTTCTTC
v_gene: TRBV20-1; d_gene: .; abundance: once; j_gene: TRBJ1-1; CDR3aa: CSASREAFF; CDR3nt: TGCAGTGCCTCCCGTGAAGCTTTCTTT
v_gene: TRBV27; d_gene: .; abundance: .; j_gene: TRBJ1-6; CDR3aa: CASSFSPDYNSPLHF; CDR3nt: TGTGCCAGCAGTTTTTCCCCAGACTATAATTCACCCCTCCACTTT
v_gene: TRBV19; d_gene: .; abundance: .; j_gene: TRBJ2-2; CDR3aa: CASLRRSGISSGELFF; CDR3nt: TGTGCCAGCCTCCGTCGTTCAGGTATTTCGTCCGGGGAGCTGTTTTTT
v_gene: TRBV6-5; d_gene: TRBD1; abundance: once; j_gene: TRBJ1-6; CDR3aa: CASSYSRGQGNSPLHF; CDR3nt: TGTGCCAGCAGTTACTCGAGGGGACAGGGGAATTCACCCCTCCACTTT
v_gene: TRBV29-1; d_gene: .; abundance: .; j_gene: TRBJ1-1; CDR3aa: CSVLNLGTPYSRAFF; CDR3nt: TGCAGCGTTTTGAACCTCGGGACACCATATTCACGGGCTTTCTTT
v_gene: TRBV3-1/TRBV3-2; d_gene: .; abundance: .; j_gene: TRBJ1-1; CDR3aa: CASSEETGPNTEAFF; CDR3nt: TGTGCCAGCAGCGAAGAAACAGGGCCGAACACTGAAGCTTTCTTT
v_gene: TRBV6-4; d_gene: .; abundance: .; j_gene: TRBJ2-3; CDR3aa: CASSVDRGSDTQYF; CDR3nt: TGTGCCAGCAGTGTCGATAGGGGTTCAGATACGCAGTATTTT